These 22 T cell receptor beta chains originate from one sample sequenced in a study of graft-versus-host responses after intestinal transplantation. The method was immunoSEQ multiplex PCR; TCRdb's version includes in-frame clones alone and lacks a portion of them. The data show roughly 69,000 clones, with over 85% seen just once and 6.5% to 8.5% held by the top ten. This sample comprised bone marrow, obtained roughly 110 weeks after intestinal transplantation. The receptors were gathered from a human patient who received an intestinal transplant, so some T cells may come from the graft donor.

The V call is TRBV6-1, the J call TRBJ2-1; no definite D call. CDR1 MNHNS and CDR2 SASEGT come from the germline V gene. The CDR3 covers 12 residues. V lost 8 bases, J lost 3 bases, and 8 bases lay in between. This CDR3 reads CASEKSYNEQFF. The CDR3 bases are TGTGCCAGCGAGAAGAGCTACAATGAGCAGTTCTTC.

The chain couples TRBV11-3 to TRBJ2-1; D gene uncertain. The CDR3 totals 14 residues. Germline V gene lookup returns CDR1 SGHNT and CDR2 YENEEA. Deletions cut 0 bases from V and 6 bases from J, with 9 bases between. In DNA, the CDR3 is TGTGCCAGCAGCTTAGATCCCTGGCCCAATGAGCAGTTCTTC. Translation gives CASSLDPWPNEQFF. Filled out from reference TRBV11-3 and TRBJ2-1, the complete variable domain reads EAGVVQSPRYKIIEKKQPVAFWCNPISGHNTLYWYLQNLGQGPELLIRYENEEAVDDSQLPKDRFSAERLKGVDSTLKIQPAELGDSAVYLCASSLDPWPNEQFFGPGTRLTVL.

This clone is a singleton in its sample. The chain employs TRBV28 and TRBJ2-7, with 9 positions matching TRBD2. J lost 4 bases, V lost 2 bases, and 0 bases had no gene match. The CDR3 is made up of 13 amino acids. CDR1 MDHEN and CDR2 SYDVKM come from the germline V gene. This CDR3 is CASSLAGGYEQYF. The CDR3 nucleotides are TGTGCCAGCAGTTTAGCGGGAGGGTACGAGCAGTACTTC. The whole variable domain, filled in from reference TRBV28 and TRBJ2-7, reads DVKVTQSSRYLVKRTGEKVFLECVQDMDHENMFWYRQDPGLGLRLIYFSYDVKMKEKGDIPEGYSVSREKKERFSLILESASTNQTSMYLCASSLAGGYEQYFGPGTRLTVT.

CDR3 DNA: TGTGCCAGCCCGGGGATGAACACTGAAGCTTTCTTT. Protein: CASPGMNTEAFF. The gene calls are TRBV19 and TRBJ1-1; D unresolved. V was cut by 9 bases and J by 0 bases, with 8 bases left in between. CDR3 size: 12 residues. Germline V gives CDR1 LNHDA, CDR2 SQIVND (reference sequence).

The chain employs TRBV6-5 and TRBJ1-2; weak D call: TRBD1 (6 bases). Trimming shortened V by 6 bases and J by 8 bases, and 22 bases separated the two germline ends. Germline V lookup: CDR1 MNHEY, CDR2 SVGAGI. This CDR3 contains 15 residues. The CDR3 reads CASSHEDDRSDGYTF. The CDR3, as DNA: TGTGCCAGCAGCCACGAAGATGACAGGTCCGACGGCTACACCTTC.

This chain uses TRBV7-9 with TRBJ2-1, with D unresolved. Per the germline V gene, CDR1 is SEHNR and CDR2 is FQNEAQ (reference sequence). Between the trimmed V and J ends, which lost 1 base and 4 bases, there was a span of 11 bases. The CDR3 runs 15 residues. Here the CDR3 DNA reads TGTGCCAGCAGCTTAGTAGGGTCTATTTACAATGAGCAGTTCTTC. Translating gives CASSLVGSIYNEQFF.

This rearrangement joins TRBV5-1 to TRBJ2-7; D unresolved. The ends were cut back, 0 bases at V and 0 bases at J, with 16 bases in the middle. The CDR3 contains 17 residues. Germline loops: CDR1 SGHRS, CDR2 YFSETQ. The CDR3 sequence: CASSLVSETPFSYEQYF. Written as DNA, the CDR3 is TGCGCCAGCAGCTTGGTTTCCGAGACACCTTTCTCCTACGAGCAGTACTTC.

This chain uses TRBV19 with TRBJ2-2, with no clear D. The germline V and J ends were trimmed by 6 bases and 6 bases, with 11 bases remaining between them. Germline-derived CDR1 and CDR2 are LNHDA and SQIVND (reference sequence). The CDR3 contains 13 residues. CDR3: CASSPLGPGELFF. The CDR3 coding sequence is TGTGCCAGTAGCCCCCTAGGGCCCGGGGAGCTGTTTTTT.

This clone was detected a few times. The chain links TRBV4-1 to TRBJ1-5, with TRBD1 matching over 9 bases. J lost 6 bases, V lost 4 bases, and 4 bases had no gene match. Germline V gene lookup returns CDR1 MGHRA and CDR2 YSYEKL. This CDR3 spans 14 amino acids. This chain's CDR3 is CASSPGQGSQPQHF. The CDR3 region has the DNA TGCGCCAGCAGCCCCGGACAGGGGAGTCAGCCCCAGCATTTT.

In this sample, this clone turned up a few times. The chain has TRBV12-5 and TRBJ1-5, with D tentatively TRBD1 (5 bases). This CDR3 contains 14 residues. V lost 1 base and J 5 bases, leaving 9 bases between the germline ends. Germline V gene lookup returns CDR1 LGHNT and CDR2 FRNRAP. The CDR3: CASGLGGSDQPQHF. The CDR3 DNA reads TGTGCTAGTGGTTTGGGGGGGTCGGATCAGCCCCAGCATTTT.

The chain uses TRBV6-5 and TRBJ1-2; 8 bases line up with TRBD1. Germline CDR1 reads MNHEY; CDR2 reads SVGAGI. This CDR3 contains 13 residues. V was pared by 6 bases and J by 4 bases, with 4 bases of the junction left unmatched. The CDR3 bases are TGTGCCAGCAGACTGGGACAGGCCTATGGCTACACCTTC. It is translated as CASRLGQAYGYTF.

V and J are TRBV2 and TRBJ1-6; no firm D call. The CDR3 loop spans 15 amino acids. Germline CDR1 and CDR2: SNHLY and FYNNEI. Trimming left V 11 bases short and J 5 bases short, with 19 bases between. In DNA form, the CDR3 reads TGTGCCCAAAAAAGGGCTCCCCTCAATAATTCACCCCTCCACTTT. Protein product: CAQKRAPLNNSPLHF.

The chain has TRBV13 and TRBJ2-2; D tentatively fits TRBD1 or TRBD2 (5 bases each). The CDR3 contains 15 residues. The V end was cut by 7 bases, the J end by 6 bases, with 18 bases between. Germline assignment: CDR1 PRHDT and CDR2 FYEKMQ (reference sequence). The CDR3 nucleotides are TGTGCCAGCACTTCAGCCCTGGGGGATTCCGGGGAGCTGTTTTTT. This translates into CASTSALGDSGELFF.

The chain carries TRBV4-1 and TRBJ2-3; TRBD2 agrees at 7 bases. Per the germline V gene, CDR1 is MGHRA and CDR2 is YSYEKL. The length of the CDR3 is 16 residues. Losses at the gene ends were 1 base for V and 5 bases for J; bases not matched to a gene: 9. The CDR3 coding sequence is TGCGCCAGCAGCCAAGGGGGAGGGGTGGGATTAGATACGCAGTATTTT. It yields the protein CASSQGGGVGLDTQYF.

Here the CDR3 DNA reads TGTGCCAGCAGCTTAGGGGAAGGACAGGATGGCTACACCTTC. Its protein product is CASSLGEGQDGYTF. The rearrangement joins TRBV7-6 to TRBJ1-2; 7 bases agree with TRBD1. Trimming at V came to 1 base and at J to 6 bases, leaving 5 bases not matched to a gene. The CDR3 length is 14 residues. Germline CDR1 is SGHVS and CDR2 is FNYEAQ. Supplemented by reference TRBV7-6 and TRBJ1-2, the full variable domain reads GAGVSQSPRYKVTKRGQDVALRCDPISGHVSLYWYRQALGQGPEFLTYFNYEAQQDKSGLPNDRFSAERPEGSISTLTIQRTEQRDSAMYRCASSLGEGQDGYTFGSGTRLTVV.

The rearrangement links TRBV5-4 to TRBJ2-1; the D gene is possibly TRBD2 (6 bases). Deletions cut 0 bases from V and 5 bases from J, with 9 bases between. The germline V gene encodes CDR1 SGHNT and CDR2 YYREEE (reference sequence). The CDR3 runs to 14 residues. CDR3 residues: CASSLGGDHNEQFF. The CDR3 coding sequence is TGTGCCAGCAGCTTGGGCGGGGACCACAATGAGCAGTTCTTC.

In its sample, this clone was seen once. V and J are TRBV28 and TRBJ2-2; D may correspond to TRBD1 or TRBD2 (5 bases each). This CDR3 spans 18 amino acids. V was cut by 5 bases and J by 6 bases, with 25 bases left in between. The germline gives CDR1 MDHEN, CDR2 SYDVKM. The CDR3 loop reads CASSPTAGWETVSGELFF. The CDR3 nucleotides are TGTGCCAGCAGTCCTACGGCAGGCTGGGAGACAGTATCCGGGGAGCTGTTTTTT.

J is TRBJ2-7 and V is TRBV11-2; 8 positions match TRBD2. CDR1 is SGHAT, CDR2 FQNNGV, per germline. J was trimmed by 2 bases and V by 3 bases; bases with no gene match: 9. CDR3 length: 16 residues. CDR3 nucleotide sequence: TGTGCCAGCAGCTTGCCGTCGAGAGCGGGGGCCTACGAGCAGTACTTC. Its protein is CASSLPSRAGAYEQYF.

This clone was picked up one time. The V call is TRBV5-6, the J call TRBJ2-5; 12 positions match TRBD2. Germline values: CDR1 SGHDT, CDR2 YYEEEE. There are 16 residues in the CDR3. Trimming cost V 4 bases and J 4 bases; bases outside gene matches: 8. This CDR3 is CASSPLTSGGVETQYF. CDR3 in DNA: TGTGCCAGCAGCCCATTGACTAGCGGGGGCGTAGAGACCCAGTACTTC.

CDR3 nucleotide sequence: TGTGCCAGCAGCTTGGGACAGTCCTACGAGCAGTACTTC. Residues: CASSLGQSYEQYF. The chain employs TRBV5-6 and TRBJ2-7; D might be TRBD1 (5 bases). Deletions cut 0 bases from V and 1 base from J, with 5 bases between. The germline gives CDR1 SGHDT, CDR2 YYEEEE. The CDR3 contains 13 residues.

The chain uses TRBV21-1 and TRBJ1-2; the table gives TRBD1 as D, unverified against the DNA. TRBV21-1 is termed a pseudogene. This CDR3 contains 12 residues. The CDR3: CASSSDRGRYTF. For the CDR3, the DNA is TGTGCCAGCAGCAGTGACAGGGGACGCTACACCTTC.

The J gene is TRBJ1-3, the V gene TRBV10-2; 7 positions agree with TRBD1. The CDR3 is 15 residues long. CDR1 and CDR2 from the germline V gene are WSHSY and SAAADI. With 6 bases clipped from V and 5 bases from J, the junction kept 10 bases outside the gene matches. CDR3 nucleotides: TGCGCCAGCAGGACCCCGGGACAGCAACGAAACACCATATATTTT. Its translation is CASRTPGQQRNTIYF.